This T cell receptor (beta chain) was sequenced in a study of immune evolution from preneoplasia to lung adenocarcinoma. Study-wide results and caveats: Later-stage lesions appeared to have more T cells, more diversity, less clonality.

TCRdb's copy holds only in-frame clones and misses some; the assay was immunoSEQ multiplex PCR. In the table there are 20,000 to 25,000 clones, roughly 75% of which are singletons. On this clone itself: Its matching antigen is unknown.

Between the mid-2010s and the late 2010s, patients underwent resection in Japan or China. CDR1 and CDR2 from the germline V gene are LNHDA and SQIVND (reference sequence). CDR3 size: 16 residues. Between the trimmed V and J ends, which lost 4 bases and 7 bases, there was a span of 19 bases. This rearrangement joins TRBV19 to TRBJ1-4; D gene uncertain. This receptor was taken from a person aged 60 to 70 with lung adenocarcinoma. Source material: FFPE invasive lung adenocarcinoma tissue. In DNA, the CDR3 is TGTGCCAGTAGTAGCCCCGGGAAGGGCAGCGGTGAAAAACTGTTTTTT. As protein: CASSSPGKGSGEKLFF.